This T cell receptor beta chain is drawn from a study of blood T cells in healthy people across ages. In regard to this clonotype: No antigen is known for it.

Then a second PCR, running about 7 to 11 cycles, was carried out with a sample-barcoded 5' primer and a J-beta primer mix. Every molecule of cDNA carried a tag from a template-switch adaptor with 12 random nucleotides. TCRdb ran MiXCR on the 5' RACE reads and lists one entry per CDR3 protein. The sample shows just under 750,000 distinct CDR3 sequences, roughly 20% of them seen only once. Study-level findings and limits: A roughly linear fall in TCR beta diversity per million T cells was seen with increasing age.

Per sample, extraction of total RNA gave at least 6 micrograms in every case. V was shortened by 5 bases and J by 2 bases, with 17 bases between the two germline ends. The CDR3 is 16 residues long. CDR1 and CDR2 from the germline V gene are SGHTA and FQGNSA. This TCR was sampled from a man in his sixties or seventies in good health. The rearrangement links TRBV7-2 to TRBJ2-3; maybe TRBD2 (6 bases). The source material was blood. CDR3 DNA sequence: TGTGCCAGCAGCCCGGGGGACCTCCCCTCCACAGATACGCAGTATTTT. The encoded protein is CASSPGDLPSTDTQYF.